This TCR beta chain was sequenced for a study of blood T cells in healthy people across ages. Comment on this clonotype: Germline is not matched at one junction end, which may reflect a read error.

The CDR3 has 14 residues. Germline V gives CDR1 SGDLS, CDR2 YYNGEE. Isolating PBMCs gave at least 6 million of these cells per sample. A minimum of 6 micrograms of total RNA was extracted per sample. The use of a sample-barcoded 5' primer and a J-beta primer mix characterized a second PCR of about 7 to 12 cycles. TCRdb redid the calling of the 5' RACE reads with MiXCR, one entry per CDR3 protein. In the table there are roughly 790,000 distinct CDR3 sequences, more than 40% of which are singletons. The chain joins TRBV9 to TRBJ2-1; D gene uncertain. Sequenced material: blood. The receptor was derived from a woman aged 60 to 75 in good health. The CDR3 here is CASSVVQSCNEQFF. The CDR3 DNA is TGTGCCAGCAGCGTAGTACAGTCCTGCAATGAGCAGTTCTTC.